This TCR beta chain comes out of a study of T-cell memory formation after mild COVID-19. Germline loops: CDR1 SGHDN, CDR2 FVKESK. V trimming: 4 bases; J trimming: 0 bases; junction bases outside the gene matches: 8. The CDR3 consists of 16 residues. TCRdb re-called the 5' RACE reads through MiXCR, storing one row per CDR3 protein. The sample gives 140,000 to 150,000 distinct CDR3 sequences, roughly 21% of which show up once; under 2.5% is in the top ten. The gene calls are TRBV14 and TRBJ1-1; 7 nucleotides match TRBD1. The receptor was isolated from an adult woman who had mild COVID-19 (a few samples of this study predate the infection). Cell type and time point are not known. Sample: PBMCs or a T cell subset sorted from them (not recorded which). The CDR3 sequence: CASSRLPGQVNTEAFF. CDR3 bases: TGTGCCAGCAGCCGTCTACCTGGACAGGTGAACACTGAAGCTTTCTTT.